This entry features one TCR beta chain sequence. CDR3 length equals 16 residues. V gave up 2 bases and J gave up 4 bases, with 18 bases separating them. The germline V gene has CDR1 MGHRA and CDR2 YSYEKL. This table comes from immunoSEQ multiplex PCR, and its TCRdb copy is limited to in-frame clones, with some not included. The sample contains hundreds of thousands of clones, over 55% of which appear only once. The data derive from a study of cytotoxic CD8 clonotypes in ibrutinib-treated CLL. Study at large: Collecting the response samples happened after a median about twelve months of treatment, with a range of 6 to 36. The average sample held roughly 250,000 productive templates and 87,000 or so productive rearrangements.

This material consisted of PBMCs, taken after 36 months of ibrutinib treatment. The rearrangement joins TRBV4-1 to TRBJ2-7; D tentatively fits TRBD1 or TRBD2 (5 bases each). The receptor comes from a human donor with chronic lymphocytic leukemia. Here the CDR3 reads CASSQLGGAGWYEQYF. The CDR3 region has the DNA TGCGCCAGCAGCCAACTTGGGGGTGCGGGTTGGTACGAGCAGTACTTC.